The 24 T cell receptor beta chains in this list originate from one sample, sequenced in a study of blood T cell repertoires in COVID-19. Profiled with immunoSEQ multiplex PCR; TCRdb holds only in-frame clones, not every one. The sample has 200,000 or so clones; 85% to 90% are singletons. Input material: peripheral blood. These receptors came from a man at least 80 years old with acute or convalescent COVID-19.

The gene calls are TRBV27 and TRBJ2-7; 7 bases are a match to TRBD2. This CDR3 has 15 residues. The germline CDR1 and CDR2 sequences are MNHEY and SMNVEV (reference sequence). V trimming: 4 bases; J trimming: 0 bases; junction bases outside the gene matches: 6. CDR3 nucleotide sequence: TGTGCCAGCAGTTACGCGAGCGGGATCTCCTACGAGCAGTACTTC. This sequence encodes CASSYASGISYEQYF.

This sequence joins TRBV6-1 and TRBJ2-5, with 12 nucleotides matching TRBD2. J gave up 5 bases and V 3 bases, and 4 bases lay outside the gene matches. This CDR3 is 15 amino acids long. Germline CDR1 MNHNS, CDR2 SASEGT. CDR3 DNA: TGTGCCAGCAGTGACCCGCTAGCGGGAGGGGAGACCCAGTACTTC. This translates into CASSDPLAGGETQYF.

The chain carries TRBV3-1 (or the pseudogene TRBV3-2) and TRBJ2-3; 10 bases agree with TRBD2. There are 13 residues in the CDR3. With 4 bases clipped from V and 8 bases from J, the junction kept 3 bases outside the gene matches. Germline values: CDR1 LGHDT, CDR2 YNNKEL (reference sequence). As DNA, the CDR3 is TGTGCCAGCAGCCCTTTAGCGGGAGGTACGCAGTATTTT. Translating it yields CASSPLAGGTQYF.

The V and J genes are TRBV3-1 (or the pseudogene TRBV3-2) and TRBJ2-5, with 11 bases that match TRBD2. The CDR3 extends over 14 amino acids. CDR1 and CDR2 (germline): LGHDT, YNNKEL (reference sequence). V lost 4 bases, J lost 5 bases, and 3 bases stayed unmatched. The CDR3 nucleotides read TGTGCCAGCAGCCGGGGACTAGCGGATGAGACCCAGTACTTC. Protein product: CASSRGLADETQYF.

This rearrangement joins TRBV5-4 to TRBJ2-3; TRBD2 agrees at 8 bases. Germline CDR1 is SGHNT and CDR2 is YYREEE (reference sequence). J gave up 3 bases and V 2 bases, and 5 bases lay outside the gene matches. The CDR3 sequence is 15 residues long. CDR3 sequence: CASSFDGRGTDTQYF. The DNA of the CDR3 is TGTGCCAGCAGCTTCGACGGGAGGGGAACAGATACGCAGTATTTT.

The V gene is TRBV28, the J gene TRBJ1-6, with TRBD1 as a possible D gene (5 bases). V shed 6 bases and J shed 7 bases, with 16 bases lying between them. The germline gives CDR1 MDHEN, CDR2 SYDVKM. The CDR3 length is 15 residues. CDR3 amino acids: CASRPIRGGNSPLHF. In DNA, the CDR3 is TGTGCCAGCAGACCAATCCGGGGGGGGAATTCACCCCTCCACTTT. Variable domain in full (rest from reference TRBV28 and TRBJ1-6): DVKVTQSSRYLVKRTGEKVFLECVQDMDHENMFWYRQDPGLGLRLIYFSYDVKMKEKGDIPEGYSVSREKKERFSLILESASTNQTSMYLCASRPIRGGNSPLHFGNGTRLTVT.

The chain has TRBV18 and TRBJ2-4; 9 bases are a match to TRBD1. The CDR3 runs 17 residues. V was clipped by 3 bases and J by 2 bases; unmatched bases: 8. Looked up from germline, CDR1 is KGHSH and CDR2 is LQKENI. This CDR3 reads CASSPPDRGASKNIQYF. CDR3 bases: TGTGCCAGCTCACCCCCTGACAGGGGGGCGTCCAAAAACATTCAGTACTTC.

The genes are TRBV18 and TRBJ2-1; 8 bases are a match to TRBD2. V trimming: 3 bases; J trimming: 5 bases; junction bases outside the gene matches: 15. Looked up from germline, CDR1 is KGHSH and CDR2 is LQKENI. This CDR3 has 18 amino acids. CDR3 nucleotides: TGTGCCAGCTCACCGATACCACCTTCGGGAGGGAGGAACAATGAGCAGTTCTTC. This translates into CASSPIPPSGGRNNEQFF.

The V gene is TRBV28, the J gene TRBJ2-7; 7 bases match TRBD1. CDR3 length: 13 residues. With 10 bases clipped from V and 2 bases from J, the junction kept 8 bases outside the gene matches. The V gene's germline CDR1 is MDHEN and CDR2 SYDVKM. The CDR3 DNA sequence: TGTGCCATCGGGGACAGCTTCACCTACGAGCAGTACTTC. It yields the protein CAIGDSFTYEQYF.

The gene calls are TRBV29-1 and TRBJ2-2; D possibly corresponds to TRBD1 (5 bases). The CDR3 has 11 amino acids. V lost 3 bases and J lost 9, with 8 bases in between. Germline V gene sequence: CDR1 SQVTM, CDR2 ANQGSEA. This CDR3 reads CSVEGPRELFF. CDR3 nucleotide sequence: TGCAGCGTTGAGGGGCCCAGGGAGCTGTTTTTT.

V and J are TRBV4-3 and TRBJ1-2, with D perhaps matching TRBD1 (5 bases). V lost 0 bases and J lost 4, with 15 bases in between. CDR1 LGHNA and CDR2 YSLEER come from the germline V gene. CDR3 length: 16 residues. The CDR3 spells CASSQDRQGSTYGYTF. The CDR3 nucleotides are TGCGCCAGCAGCCAAGATCGGCAGGGAAGTACCTATGGCTACACCTTC.

DNA of the CDR3: TGTGCCAGCAGCAAGCGGCGGCTGTTCTCCTACGAGCAGTACGTC. This translates into CASSKRRLFSYEQYV. The chain combines TRBV21-1 with TRBJ2-7; the table names TRBD2, a call not compared with the DNA. TRBV21-1 is noted as a pseudogene. CDR3 size: 15 residues.

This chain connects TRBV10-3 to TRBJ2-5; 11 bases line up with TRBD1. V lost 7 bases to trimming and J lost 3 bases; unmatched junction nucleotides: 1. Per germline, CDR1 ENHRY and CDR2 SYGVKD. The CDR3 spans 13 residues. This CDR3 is CAIKGQGEETQYF. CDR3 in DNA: TGTGCCATCAAGGGACAGGGGGAAGAGACCCAGTACTTC.

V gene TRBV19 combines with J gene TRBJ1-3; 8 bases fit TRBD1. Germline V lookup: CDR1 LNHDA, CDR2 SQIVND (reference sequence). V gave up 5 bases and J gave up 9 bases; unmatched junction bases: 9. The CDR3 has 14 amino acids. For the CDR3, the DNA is TGTGCCAGTAGTGCCAGGGGGCAGGGGGGCACCATATATTTT. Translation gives CASSARGQGGTIYF.

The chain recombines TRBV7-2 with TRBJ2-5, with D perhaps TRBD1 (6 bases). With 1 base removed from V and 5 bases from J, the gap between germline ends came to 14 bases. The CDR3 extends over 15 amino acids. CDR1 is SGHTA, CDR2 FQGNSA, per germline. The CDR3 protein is CASSLVARGSETQYF. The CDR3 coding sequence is TGTGCCAGCAGCTTAGTCGCCAGGGGTTCGGAGACCCAGTACTTC.

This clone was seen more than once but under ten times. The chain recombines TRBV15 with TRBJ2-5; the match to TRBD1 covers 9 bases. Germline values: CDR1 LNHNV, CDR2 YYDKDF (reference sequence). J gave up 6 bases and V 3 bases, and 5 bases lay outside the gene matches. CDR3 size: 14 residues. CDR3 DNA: TGTGCCACCAGCAGTTGGACAGGGGAAAAGACCCAGTACTTC. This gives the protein CATSSWTGEKTQYF.

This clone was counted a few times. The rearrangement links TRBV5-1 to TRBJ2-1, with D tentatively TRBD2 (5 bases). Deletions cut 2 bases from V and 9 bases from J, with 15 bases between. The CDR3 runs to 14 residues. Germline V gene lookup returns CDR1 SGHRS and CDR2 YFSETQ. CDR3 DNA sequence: TGCGCCAGCAGCTTTTGGCTAGCCGACGGTGAGCAGTTCTTC. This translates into CASSFWLADGEQFF.

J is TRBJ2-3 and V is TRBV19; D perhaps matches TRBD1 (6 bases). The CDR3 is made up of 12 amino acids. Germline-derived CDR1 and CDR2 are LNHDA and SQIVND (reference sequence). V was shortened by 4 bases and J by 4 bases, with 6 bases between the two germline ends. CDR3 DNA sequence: TGTGCCAGTAGTACAGGGGCAGATACGCAGTATTTT. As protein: CASSTGADTQYF.

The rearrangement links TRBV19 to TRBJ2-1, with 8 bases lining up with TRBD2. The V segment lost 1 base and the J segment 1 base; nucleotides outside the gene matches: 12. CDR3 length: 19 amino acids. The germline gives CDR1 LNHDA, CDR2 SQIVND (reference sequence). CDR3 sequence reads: CASSIGYLAGGRSYNEQFF. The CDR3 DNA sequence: TGTGCCAGTAGTATAGGCTATTTGGCGGGAGGTCGTTCCTACAATGAGCAGTTCTTC. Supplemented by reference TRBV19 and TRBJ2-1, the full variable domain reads DGGITQSPKYLFRKEGQNVTLSCEQNLNHDAMYWYRQDPGQGLRLIYYSQIVNDFQKGDIAEGYSVSREKKESFPLTVTSAQKNPTAFYLCASSIGYLAGGRSYNEQFFGPGTRLTVL.

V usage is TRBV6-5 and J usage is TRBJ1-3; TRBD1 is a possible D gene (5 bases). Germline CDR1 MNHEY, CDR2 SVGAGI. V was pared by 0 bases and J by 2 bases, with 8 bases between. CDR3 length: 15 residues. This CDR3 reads CASSYSSGPGNTIYF. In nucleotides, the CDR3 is TGTGCCAGCAGTTACTCGTCAGGGCCTGGAAACACCATATATTTT.

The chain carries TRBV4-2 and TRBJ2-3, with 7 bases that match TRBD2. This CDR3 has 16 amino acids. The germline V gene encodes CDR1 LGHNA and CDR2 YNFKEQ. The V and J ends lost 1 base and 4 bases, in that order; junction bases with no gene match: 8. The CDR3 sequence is CASSQAPGGSSDTQYF. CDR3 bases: TGTGCCAGCAGCCAAGCCCCGGGGGGTAGCTCAGATACGCAGTATTTT.

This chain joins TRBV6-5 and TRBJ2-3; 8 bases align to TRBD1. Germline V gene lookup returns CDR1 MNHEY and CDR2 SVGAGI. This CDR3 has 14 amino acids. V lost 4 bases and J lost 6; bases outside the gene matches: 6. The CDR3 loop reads CASSSRTGTDTQYF. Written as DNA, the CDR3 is TGTGCCAGCAGTTCCCGGACAGGGACGGATACGCAGTATTTT.

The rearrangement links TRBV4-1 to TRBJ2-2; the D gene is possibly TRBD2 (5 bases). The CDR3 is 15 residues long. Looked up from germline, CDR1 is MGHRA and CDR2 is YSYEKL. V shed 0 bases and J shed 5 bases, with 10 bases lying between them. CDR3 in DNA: TGCGCCAGCAGCCAAGATGACTACACAACCGGGGAGCTGTTTTTT. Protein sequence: CASSQDDYTTGELFF.

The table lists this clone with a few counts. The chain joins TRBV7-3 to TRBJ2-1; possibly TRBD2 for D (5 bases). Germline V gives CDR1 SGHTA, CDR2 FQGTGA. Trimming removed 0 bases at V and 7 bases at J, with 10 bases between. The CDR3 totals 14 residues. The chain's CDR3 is CASSLTKDFNEQFF. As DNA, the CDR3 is TGTGCCAGCAGCTTAACGAAGGACTTTAATGAGCAGTTCTTC.